This TCR beta chain stems from a study of T cell responses to AZD1222 COVID-19 vaccine. Study-level points and caveats: With dominance at 160-218 and 743-854, vaccine-associated CD4 TCRs spanned spike. Repertoires were obtained only post-peak T cell response. The breadth and depth of Spike-specific TCRs increased once two AZD1222 doses had been given.

This table comes from immunoSEQ multiplex PCR, and its TCRdb copy is limited to in-frame clones, with some not included. The sample gives more than 150,000 clones, 92% of which show up once; 8% to 13% is in the top ten. Notes on this clone: Its matching antigen is unknown.

Per germline, CDR1 SGHTA and CDR2 FQGNSA. The V end was cut by 2 bases, the J end by 0 bases, with 14 bases between. CDR3 length: 16 amino acids. The sequencing used peripheral blood, collected on day 0 of AZD1222 vaccination. The TCR was taken from an adult in good health. The chain links TRBV7-2 to TRBJ2-7, with D possibly being TRBD2 (5 bases). CDR3 amino acids: CASSLRYQDSSYEQYF. The CDR3 DNA is TGTGCCAGCAGCTTAAGGTACCAGGACTCCTCCTACGAGCAGTACTTC.